Listed below are T cell receptor beta chains from one sample, sequenced in a study of Graves' ophthalmopathy and Graves' hyperthyroidism. TCRdb reprocessed the multiplex PCR reads with MiXCR, giving one entry per CDR3 protein. The repertoire holds approximately 640,000 distinct CDR3 sequences, 35% to 50% seen once, with over 2.5% in the top ten. The sequencing sample was made of peripheral blood. The receptors stem from an adult man with Graves' ophthalmopathy. Both conserved end residues are trimmed from each CDR3. Each record gives: clone size, J gene, V gene, CDR3 protein. Clone size appears in some rows only: once, few, many, or a class for an expanded clone.

>many|TRBJ1-1|TRBV27
ASSSGANTEAF
>.|TRBJ2-7|TRBV7-8
ASSYGQGELY
>.|TRBJ1-2|TRBV5-8
ASSFSTSGNYGYT
>.|TRBJ2-7|TRBV6-1
ASERTGGYEQY
>.|TRBJ1-2|TRBV11-2
ASSQDYTSYGTDSYGYT
>few|TRBJ2-7|TRBV2
ASSDLAGSRYEQY
>.|TRBJ1-2|TRBV4-2
ASSQMGGENYGYT
>many|TRBJ1-4|TRBV20-1
SASGQASEKLF
>many|TRBJ2-7|TRBV24-1
ATSDFNRSLTYEQY
>many|TRBJ2-7|TRBV10-3
AISDRTGYQQY
>.|TRBJ2-5|TRBV3-1
ASSQDHPSGTRGETQY
>.|TRBJ1-2|TRBV9
ASSATGQGVDGYT
>.|TRBJ2-2|TRBV7-2
ASSLSLGAGSIGELF
>.|TRBJ2-2|TRBV6-1
ASSELLGALNTGELF
>few|TRBJ1-1|TRBV9
ASSVDEGVNTEAF
>.|TRBJ1-5|TRBV10-3
AISESEGGQPQH
>many|TRBJ2-7|TRBV29-1
SVERAGDSYEQY